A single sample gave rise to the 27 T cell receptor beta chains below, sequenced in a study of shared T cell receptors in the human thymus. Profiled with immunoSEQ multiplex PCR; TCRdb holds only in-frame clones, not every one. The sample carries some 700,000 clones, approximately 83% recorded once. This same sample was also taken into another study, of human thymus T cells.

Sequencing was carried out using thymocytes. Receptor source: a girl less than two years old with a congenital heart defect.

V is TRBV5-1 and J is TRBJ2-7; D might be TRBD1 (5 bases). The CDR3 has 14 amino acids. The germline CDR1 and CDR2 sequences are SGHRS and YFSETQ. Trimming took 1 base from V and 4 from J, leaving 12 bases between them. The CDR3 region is CASSLRQGFYEQYF. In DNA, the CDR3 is TGCGCCAGCAGCTTGAGGCAGGGATTTTACGAGCAGTACTTC.

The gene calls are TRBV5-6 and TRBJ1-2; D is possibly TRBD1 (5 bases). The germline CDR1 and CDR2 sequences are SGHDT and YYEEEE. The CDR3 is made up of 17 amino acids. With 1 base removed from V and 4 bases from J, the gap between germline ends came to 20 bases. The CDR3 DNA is TGTGCCAGCAGCTTGATCCGGGACTCCCAACCTTCCTATGGCTACACCTTC. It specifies CASSLIRDSQPSYGYTF.

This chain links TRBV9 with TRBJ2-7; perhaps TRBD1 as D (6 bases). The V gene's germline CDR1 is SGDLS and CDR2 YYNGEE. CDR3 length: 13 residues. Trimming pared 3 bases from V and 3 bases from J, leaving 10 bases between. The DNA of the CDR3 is TGTGCCAGCAGCGGAGGACAGCACTACGAGCAGTACTTC. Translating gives CASSGGQHYEQYF.

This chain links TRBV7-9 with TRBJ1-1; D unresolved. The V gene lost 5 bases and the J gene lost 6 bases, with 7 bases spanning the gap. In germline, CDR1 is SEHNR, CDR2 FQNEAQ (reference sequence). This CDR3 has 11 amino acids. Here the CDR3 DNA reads TGTGCCAGCAGCCCCGAGGCTGAAGCTTTCTTT. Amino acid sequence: CASSPEAEAFF.

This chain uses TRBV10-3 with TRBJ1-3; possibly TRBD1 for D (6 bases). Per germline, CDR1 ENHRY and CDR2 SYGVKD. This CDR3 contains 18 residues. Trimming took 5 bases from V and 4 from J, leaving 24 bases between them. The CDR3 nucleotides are TGTGCCATCAGTATATTTAGGACAGACGGTTTTATCGGAAACACCATATATTTT. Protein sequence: CAISIFRTDGFIGNTIYF.

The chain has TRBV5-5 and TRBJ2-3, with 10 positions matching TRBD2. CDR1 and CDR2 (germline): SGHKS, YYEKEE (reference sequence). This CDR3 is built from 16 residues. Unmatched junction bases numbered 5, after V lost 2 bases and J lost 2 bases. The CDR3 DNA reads TGTGCCAGCAGCTTAGGGCTAGCGGGGGCCACAGATACGCAGTATTTT. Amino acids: CASSLGLAGATDTQYF.

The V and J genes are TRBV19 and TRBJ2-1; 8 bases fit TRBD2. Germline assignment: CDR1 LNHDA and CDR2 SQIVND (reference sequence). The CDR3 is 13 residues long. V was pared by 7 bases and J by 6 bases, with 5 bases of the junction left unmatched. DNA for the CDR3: TGTGCCAGTAATCGCGGGGGGATCAATGAGCAGTTCTTC. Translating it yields CASNRGGINEQFF.

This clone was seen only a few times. CDR3 coding DNA: TGCGCCAGCAGTGAACGTGGGCCTATGAACACTGAAGCTTTCTTT. It is translated as CASSERGPMNTEAFF. The chain carries TRBV10-1 and TRBJ1-1; D not certain. In germline, CDR1 is WNHNN, CDR2 SYGVQD (reference sequence). This CDR3 is 15 amino acids long. Trimming took off 3 bases at V and 0 bases at J, with 11 bases between the two ends.

CDR3 DNA: TGTGCCAGCAGCTCGGGACTAGCCTTCAATGAGCAGTTCTTC. Translated, it gives CASSSGLAFNEQFF. The chain couples TRBV7-6 to TRBJ2-1; 9 nucleotides agree with TRBD2. Trimming at V came to 4 bases and at J to 6 bases, leaving 4 bases not matched to a gene. The CDR3 runs 14 residues. Germline CDR1 is SGHVS and CDR2 is FNYEAQ.

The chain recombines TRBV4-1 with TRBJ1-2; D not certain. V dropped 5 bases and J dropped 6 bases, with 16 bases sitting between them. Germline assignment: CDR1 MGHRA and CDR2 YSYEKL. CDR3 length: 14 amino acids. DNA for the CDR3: TGCGCCAGCAGCGAGAGGTCAGCATTCGATGGCTACACCTTC. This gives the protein CASSERSAFDGYTF.

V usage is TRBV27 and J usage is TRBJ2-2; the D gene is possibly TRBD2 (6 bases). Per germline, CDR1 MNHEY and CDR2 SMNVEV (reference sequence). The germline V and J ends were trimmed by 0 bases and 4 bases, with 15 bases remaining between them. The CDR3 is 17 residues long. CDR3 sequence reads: CASSLSIGGGPTGELFF. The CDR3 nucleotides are TGTGCCAGCAGTTTATCGATAGGTGGAGGGCCCACCGGGGAGCTGTTTTTT.

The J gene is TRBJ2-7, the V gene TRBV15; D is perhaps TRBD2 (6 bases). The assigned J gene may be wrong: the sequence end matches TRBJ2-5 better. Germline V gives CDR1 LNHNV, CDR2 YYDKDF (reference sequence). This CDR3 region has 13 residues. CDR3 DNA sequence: TGTGCCACCAGCGGCGGGACTCCAGAGACCCAGTACTTC. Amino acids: CATSGGTPETQYF.

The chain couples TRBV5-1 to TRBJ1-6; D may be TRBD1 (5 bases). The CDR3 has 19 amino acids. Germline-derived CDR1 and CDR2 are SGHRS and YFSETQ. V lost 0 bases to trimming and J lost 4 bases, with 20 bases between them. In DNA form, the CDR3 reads TGCGCCAGCAGCTTGGGCCAGAGTGGGTGGCGGGGGTATAATTCACCCCTCCACTTT. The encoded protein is CASSLGQSGWRGYNSPLHF. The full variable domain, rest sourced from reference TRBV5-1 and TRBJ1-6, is KAGVTQTPRYLIKTRGQQVTLSCSPISGHRSVSWYQQTPGQGLQFLFEYFSETQRNKGNFPGRFSGRQFSNSRSEMNVSTLELGDSALYLCASSLGQSGWRGYNSPLHFGNGTRLTVT.

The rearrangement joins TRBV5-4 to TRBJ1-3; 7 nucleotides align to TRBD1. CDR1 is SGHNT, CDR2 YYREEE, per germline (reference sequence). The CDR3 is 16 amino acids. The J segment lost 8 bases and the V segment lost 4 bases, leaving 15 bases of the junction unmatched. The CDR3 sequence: CASSLSRTGESDTIYF. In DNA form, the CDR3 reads TGTGCCAGCAGCCTCTCCCGAACAGGGGAGTCAGACACCATATATTTT. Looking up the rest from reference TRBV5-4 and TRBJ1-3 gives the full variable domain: ETGVTQSPTHLIKTRGQQVTLRCSSQSGHNTVSWYQQALGQGPQFIFQYYREEENGRGNFPPRFSGLQFPNYSSELNVNALELDDSALYLCASSLSRTGESDTIYFGEGSWLTVV.

In DNA form, the CDR3 reads TGCGCCAGCAGCCAAGGTCGGTCCTCGGTCCTGGGGGCTAAGTTAACAGAAGCTTTCTTT. Translated: CASSQGRSSVLGAKLTEAFF. V usage is TRBV4-3 and J usage is TRBJ1-1; a possible D gene is TRBD1 (6 bases). The germline CDR1 and CDR2 sequences are LGHNA and YSLEER. This CDR3 region has 20 residues. V was cut by 1 base and J by 8 bases, with 32 bases left in between.

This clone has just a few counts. The CDR3 coding sequence is TGCAGCGTTGCCCTTGTCGAAGCTTTCTTT. It is translated as CSVALVEAFF. The chain is built from TRBV29-1 and TRBJ1-1; no reliable D call. V lost 4 bases, J lost 8 bases, and 8 bases lay in between. This CDR3 has 10 residues. Germline CDR1 SQVTM, CDR2 ANQGSEA.

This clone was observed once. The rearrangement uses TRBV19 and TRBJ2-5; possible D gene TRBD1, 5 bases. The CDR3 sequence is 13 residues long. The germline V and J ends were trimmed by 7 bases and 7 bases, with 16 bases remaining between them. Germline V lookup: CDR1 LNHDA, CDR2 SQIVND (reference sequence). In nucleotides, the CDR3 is TGTGCCAGTAAAGACAGTCCCAGAGGGACCCAGTACTTC. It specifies CASKDSPRGTQYF.

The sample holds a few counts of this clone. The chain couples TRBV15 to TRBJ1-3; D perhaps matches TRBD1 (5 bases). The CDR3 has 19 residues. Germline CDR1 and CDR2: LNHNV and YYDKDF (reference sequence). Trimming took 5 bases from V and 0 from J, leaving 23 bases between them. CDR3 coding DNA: TGTGCCACCAGCTCCGGCCTTAAGAGGACAACCAGCTCTGGAAACACCATATATTTT. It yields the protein CATSSGLKRTTSSGNTIYF.

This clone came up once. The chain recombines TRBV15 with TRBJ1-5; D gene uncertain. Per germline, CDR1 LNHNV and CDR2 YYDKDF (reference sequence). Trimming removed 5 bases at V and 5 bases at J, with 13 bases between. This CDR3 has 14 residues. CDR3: CATSPKGEYQPQHF. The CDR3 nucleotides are TGTGCCACCAGCCCAAAAGGAGAGTATCAGCCCCAGCATTTT. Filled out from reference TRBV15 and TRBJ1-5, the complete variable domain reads DAMVIQNPRYQVTQFGKPVTLSCSQTLNHNVMYWYQQKSSQAPKLLFHYYDKDFNNEADTPDNFQSRRPNTSFCFLDIRSPGLGDTAMYLCATSPKGEYQPQHFGDGTRLSIL.

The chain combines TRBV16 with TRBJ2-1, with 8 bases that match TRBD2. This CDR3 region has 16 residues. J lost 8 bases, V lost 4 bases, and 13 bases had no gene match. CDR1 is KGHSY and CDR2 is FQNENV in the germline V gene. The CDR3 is CASSPNRPGGAHEQFF. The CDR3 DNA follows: TGTGCCAGCAGCCCCAACCGACCCGGGGGGGCCCATGAGCAGTTCTTC. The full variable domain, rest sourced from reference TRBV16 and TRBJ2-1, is GEEVAQTPKHLVRGEGQKAKLYCAPIKGHSYVFWYQQVLKNEFKFLISFQNENVFDETGMPKERFSAKCLPNSPCSLEIQATKLEDSAVYFCASSPNRPGGAHEQFFGPGTRLTVL.

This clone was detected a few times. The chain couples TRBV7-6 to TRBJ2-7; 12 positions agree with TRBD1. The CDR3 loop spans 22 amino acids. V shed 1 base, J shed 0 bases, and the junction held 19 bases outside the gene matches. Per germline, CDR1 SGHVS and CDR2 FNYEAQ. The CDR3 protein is CASSLERPPSGTGGPPSYEQYF. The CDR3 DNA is TGTGCCAGCAGCTTAGAAAGGCCCCCATCCGGGACAGGGGGCCCCCCCTCCTACGAGCAGTACTTC.

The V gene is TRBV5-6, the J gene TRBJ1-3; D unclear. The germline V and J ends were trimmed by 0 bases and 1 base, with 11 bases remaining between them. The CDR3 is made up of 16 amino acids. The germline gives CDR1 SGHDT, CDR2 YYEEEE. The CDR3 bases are TGTGCCAGCAGCTTGGGGAGGGAGACGTCTGGAAACACCATATATTTT. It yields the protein CASSLGRETSGNTIYF.

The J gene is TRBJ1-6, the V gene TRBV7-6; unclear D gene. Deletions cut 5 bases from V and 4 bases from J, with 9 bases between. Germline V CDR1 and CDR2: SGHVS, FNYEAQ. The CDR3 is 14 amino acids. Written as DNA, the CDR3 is TGTGCCAGCAGCCTCGGTGATTATAATTCACCCCTCCACTTT. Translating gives CASSLGDYNSPLHF.

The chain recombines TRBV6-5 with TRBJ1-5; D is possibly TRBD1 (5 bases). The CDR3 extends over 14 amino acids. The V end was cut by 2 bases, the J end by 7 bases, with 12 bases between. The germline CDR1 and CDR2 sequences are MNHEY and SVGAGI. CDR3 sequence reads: CASSYGARAQPQHF. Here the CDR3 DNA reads TGTGCCAGCAGTTACGGGGCCAGGGCGCAGCCCCAGCATTTT.

CDR3 DNA sequence: TGCGCCAGCAGCCAGGACATCTCCTACGAGCAGTACTTC. As protein: CASSQDISYEQYF. V is TRBV4-1 and J is TRBJ2-7; the D gene is possibly TRBD1 (5 bases). Trimming pared 3 bases from V and 0 bases from J, leaving 6 bases between. This CDR3 spans 13 amino acids. Looked up from germline, CDR1 is MGHRA and CDR2 is YSYEKL.

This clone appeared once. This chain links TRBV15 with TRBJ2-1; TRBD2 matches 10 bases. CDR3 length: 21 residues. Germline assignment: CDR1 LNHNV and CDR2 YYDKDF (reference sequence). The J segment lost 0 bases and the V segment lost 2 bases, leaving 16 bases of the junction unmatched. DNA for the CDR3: TGTGCCACCAGCAGACCCGCTAGCGGGGGCCAATCCAGGAGCTCCTACAATGAGCAGTTCTTC. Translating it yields CATSRPASGGQSRSSYNEQFF.

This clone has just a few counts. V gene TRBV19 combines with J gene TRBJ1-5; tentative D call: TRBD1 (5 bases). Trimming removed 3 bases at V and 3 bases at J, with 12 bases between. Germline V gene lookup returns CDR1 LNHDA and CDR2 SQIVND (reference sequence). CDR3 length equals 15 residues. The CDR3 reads CASSILPGINQPQHF. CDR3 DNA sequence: TGTGCCAGTAGTATTCTTCCAGGGATCAATCAGCCCCAGCATTTT.